One and the same sample provided the 11 T cell receptor beta chains below, sequenced in a study of T-cell reconstitution after alpha-beta-depleted transplantation in children. Preparation of the TCRbeta library used unique molecular identifiers. MiXCR, applied by TCRdb to the PCR reads, yields one record per CDR3 protein. Of 400,000 to 550,000 distinct CDR3 sequences listed, under 12% are singletons. Here the sequenced sample was PBMCs, taken before TCRalphabeta/CD19-depleted stem cell transplant. Every receptor here comes from a child younger than 10 with inherited bone marrow failure, due to receive a stem cell transplant.

This clonotype came up many times. J is TRBJ1-6 and V is TRBV11-2; D is ambiguous. This CDR3 contains 12 residues. Trimming removed 4 bases at V and 8 bases at J, with 6 bases between. CDR1 is SGHAT and CDR2 is FQNNGV in the germline V gene. The CDR3 spells CASSSEDSPLHF. CDR3 nucleotide sequence: TGTGCCAGCAGCTCGGAAGATTCACCCCTCCACTTT.

This clonotype has at least ten counts. This rearrangement joins TRBV6-1 to TRBJ2-7; no reliable D call. The length of the CDR3 is 14 residues. The V end lost 6 bases, the J end lost 4 bases, and 16 bases lay between the germline ends. Germline CDR1 and CDR2: MNHNS and SASEGT. This CDR3 is CASRIDKFPYEQYF. The CDR3 coding sequence is TGTGCCAGCAGGATCGACAAGTTCCCTTACGAGCAGTACTTC.

The chain recombines TRBV15 with TRBJ2-7; unclear D gene. CDR1 LNHNV and CDR2 YYDKDF come from the germline V gene (reference sequence). The CDR3 totals 13 residues. Trimming pared 2 bases from V and 5 bases from J, leaving 10 bases between. Written as DNA, the CDR3 is TGTGCCACCAGCAGAATCCGTCCCGACGAGCAGTACTTC. Translation gives CATSRIRPDEQYF.

This clonotype was found a few times. The chain links TRBV19 to TRBJ1-5; 7 bases are shared with TRBD1. V dropped 5 bases and J dropped 5; count of bases not matched to a gene: 9. The CDR3 extends over 15 amino acids. Germline V CDR1 and CDR2: LNHDA, SQIVND (reference sequence). This CDR3 is CASSDDREGDQPQHF. CDR3 coding DNA: TGTGCCAGTAGTGACGACAGGGAGGGTGATCAGCCCCAGCATTTT.

This clonotype occurred once. A much bigger clone sits one base away, suggesting this may be a read error. This chain joins TRBV5-1 and TRBJ2-3; the match to TRBD2 covers 7 bases. Germline V CDR1 and CDR2: SGHRS, YFSETQ. V lost 0 bases to trimming and J lost 10 bases; unmatched junction nucleotides: 14. The CDR3 is made up of 16 amino acids. The DNA of the CDR3 is TGCGCCAGCAGCTTGGCCGGTATCGGGAGGAATTTGGCGCAGTATTTT. It translates to CASSLAGIGRNLAQYF.

The table lists this clonotype with many counts. V and J are TRBV29-1 and TRBJ2-7; no reliable D call. Germline CDR1 and CDR2: SQVTM and ANQGSEA. There are 12 residues in the CDR3. The CDR3 protein is CSATSSSYEQYF. CDR3 nucleotides: TGCAGTGCCACGAGCAGCTCCTACGAGCAGTACTTC.

With respect to this clonotype: This may come from a read error, since a much larger clone is one base off. The conserved final phenylalanine or tryptophan is absent from the CDR3, which likely points to a read error. This chain connects TRBV4-1 to TRBJ2-1; 8 positions agree with TRBD2. The CDR3 length is 15 residues. Per germline, CDR1 MGHRA and CDR2 YSYEKL. Trimming cost V 3 bases and J 4 bases; bases outside gene matches: 5. The CDR3 here is CASSQLGLEYNEQFI. Here the CDR3 DNA reads TGCGCCAGCAGCCAGTTGGGACTAGAATACAATGAGCAGTTCATC.

This clonotype has at least ten counts. The gene calls are TRBV6-5 and TRBJ1-5, with a possible D match to TRBD1 (6 bases). The CDR3 contains 13 residues. With 6 bases removed from V and 3 bases from J, the gap between germline ends came to 9 bases. The germline CDR1 and CDR2 sequences are MNHEY and SVGAGI. CDR3 loop: CASSRTANQPQHF. The CDR3 region has the DNA TGTGCCAGCAGCCGGACAGCCAATCAGCCCCAGCATTTT.

Of note for this clonotype: This sequence may be a read error, since a much larger clone differs from it by one base. The V gene is TRBV28, the J gene TRBJ2-7; D might be TRBD2 (6 bases). Between the trimmed V and J ends, which lost 1 base and 4 bases, there was a span of 17 bases. The germline gives CDR1 MDHEN, CDR2 SYDVKM. This CDR3 is built from 16 residues. The CDR3: CASSLLFVRGRYEQYF. The CDR3 DNA sequence: TGTGCCAGCAGTTTATTGTTTGTTAGAGGGAGGTACGAGCAGTACTTC.

This clonotype was counted many times. The J gene is TRBJ2-7, the V gene TRBV13; 10 nucleotides match TRBD1. Looked up from germline, CDR1 is PRHDT and CDR2 is FYEKMQ (reference sequence). Trimming at V came to 0 bases and at J to 6 bases, leaving 5 bases not matched to a gene. The CDR3 has 15 amino acids. DNA for the CDR3: TGTGCCAGCAGCTTAGGGGGGACAGGGGCCCCCGAGCAGTACTTC. This translates into CASSLGGTGAPEQYF.

The genes are TRBV12-3 or TRBV12-4 and TRBJ2-6; possibly TRBD1 or TRBD2 for D (6 bases each). V gave up 5 bases and J gave up 2 bases, with 10 bases separating them. This CDR3 has 15 residues. CDR3 region: CASSRGRTGANVLTF. DNA for the CDR3: TGTGCCAGCAGTAGGGGGAGGACTGGGGCCAACGTCCTGACTTTC.